This T cell receptor (beta chain) originates from a study of metastatic and nonmetastatic thyroid tumors. Study summary: The comparison covered peripheral blood and tumor or nodule tissue in malignant and benign thyroid patients. Study-level results: Patients with malignant thyroid tumors reportedly had significantly higher TCR beta diversity than those with benign nodules, in blood and tumor.

As processed by the authors: Differences in CDR3 between clinicopathological groups were drawn on to build a classifier intended to discriminate distant-metastatic papillary thyroid cancer patients. TCRdb reassembled clones from the PCR reads with MiXCR. What appears here as the V and J calls and clone size reflects TCRdb's work, not the paper's. The table lists roughly 15,000 clones, roughly 25% of them singletons. No treatment had been given to any patient before thyroid surgery. This clone is termed medium-sized (0.01 to 0.1%). Antigen specificity is unknown. Trimming shortened V by 1 base and J by 4 bases, and 8 bases separated the two germline ends. There are 13 residues in the CDR3. In germline, CDR1 is SGHAT, CDR2 FQNNGV.

This sequence originates from a male donor with papillary thyroid cancer or a benign thyroid nodule (not recorded which). Some clones in this sample may be carry-over from other donors' samples. The sequenced sample consisted of blood. The chain carries TRBV11-2 and TRBJ2-7; D ambiguous. CDR3 sequence (DNA): TGTGCCAGCAGCTTAGGTGGACCTTACGAGCAGTACTTC. This encodes CASSLGGPYEQYF.